Below, 8 T cell receptor beta chains from the same sample are listed, as sequenced in a study of post-analysis software for immune sequencing data. Overall study results and limits: When patients were compared with controls, about five TRBV segments were more frequent, TRBV5-6, TRBV5-1 and TRBV20-1 among them.

Unique molecular identifiers were present in the TCR beta cDNA libraries. TCRdb processed the PCR reads anew with MiXCR; each CDR3 protein has one entry. The data show about 210,000 distinct CDR3 sequences, 25% to 35% seen once. Their recognized antigens are unknown. The sample comprised blood. The origin of the receptors is a girl under 18 with multiple sclerosis.

The V and J genes are TRBV28 and TRBJ2-2, with 11 bases aligning to TRBD1. J gave up 4 bases and V 6 bases, and 13 bases lay outside the gene matches. CDR3 size: 18 residues. Germline values: CDR1 MDHEN, CDR2 SYDVKM. CDR3 in DNA: TGTGCCAGCAGGCAACGGTACAAGGACAGGGGGCGCACCGGGGAGCTGTTTTTT. Encoded protein: CASRQRYKDRGRTGELFF. The entire variable domain, with the rest obtained from reference TRBV28 and TRBJ2-2, is as follows: DVKVTQSSRYLVKRTGEKVFLECVQDMDHENMFWYRQDPGLGLRLIYFSYDVKMKEKGDIPEGYSVSREKKERFSLILESASTNQTSMYLCASRQRYKDRGRTGELFFGEGSRLTVL.

V usage is TRBV24-1 and J usage is TRBJ2-5, with TRBD1 as a possible D gene (6 bases). The CDR3 length is 15 residues. CDR1 is KGHDR, CDR2 SFDVKD, per germline. Trimming left V 4 bases short and J 5 bases short, with 16 bases between. CDR3 loop: CATSDTGEGVETQYF. The CDR3 nucleotides read TGTGCCACCAGTGACACAGGCGAGGGGGTGGAGACCCAGTACTTC.

This clonotype was detected many times. The chain combines TRBV20-1 with TRBJ2-7; no clear D gene. The V end lost 3 bases, the J end lost 2 bases, and 17 bases lay between the germline ends. The CDR3 length is 15 residues. Per the germline V gene, CDR1 is DFQATT and CDR2 is SNEGSKA (reference sequence). The CDR3 DNA is TGCAGTGCTAGCCCCCCTTCGGGTGGAGCCTACGAGCAGTACTTC. As protein: CSASPPSGGAYEQYF.

This clonotype was detected only a few times. The chain links TRBV12-3 or TRBV12-4 to TRBJ2-1, with 7 bases identical to TRBD1. Unmatched junction bases numbered 6, after V lost 6 bases and J lost 7 bases. CDR3 length: 13 residues. DNA of the CDR3: TGTGCCAGCAGATCCGGGACAGAGAATGAGCAGTTCTTC. This encodes CASRSGTENEQFF.

A single count supports this clonotype. A much larger clone lies a single base off, so this may be a read error. The chain combines TRBV5-6 with TRBJ2-5; 7 bases align to TRBD1. The assigned J gene may be wrong: the sequence end matches TRBJ2-1 better. Looked up from germline, CDR1 is SGHDT and CDR2 is YYEEEE. CDR3 length: 16 residues. The CDR3 DNA reads TGTGCCAGCAGCTCGAGGGGGCGACTCATCCAAGAGACCCAGTTCTTC. This gives the protein CASSSRGRLIQETQFF.

This clonotype turned up a few times. The rearrangement uses TRBV28 and TRBJ2-7; D uncertain. Germline V gene data show CDR1 as MDHEN and CDR2 as SYDVKM. Trimming took off 3 bases at V and 4 bases at J, with 10 bases between the two ends. The CDR3 covers 13 residues. Written as DNA, the CDR3 is TGTGCCAGCAGTTTCCGGAATTCGTACGAGCAGTACTTC. Translating it yields CASSFRNSYEQYF.

Concerning this clonotype itself: A much bigger clone sits one base away, suggesting this may be a read error. This rearrangement joins TRBV29-1 to TRBJ1-4; the D is unclear. This CDR3 is 13 amino acids long. Germline V gene lookup returns CDR1 SQVTM and CDR2 ANQGSEA. The DNA of the CDR3 is TGCAACGTCACAGTCGGTGGGATCGAAAAACTGTTTTTT. Its translation: CNVTVGGIEKLFF.

The chain links TRBV7-3 to TRBJ2-2; 8 bases are shared with TRBD2. The germline gives CDR1 SGHTA, CDR2 FQGTGA. The length of the CDR3 is 17 residues. V was pared by 5 bases and J by 6 bases, with 14 bases of the junction left unmatched. The CDR3 sequence: CASSPLSSGLAAGELFF. CDR3 nucleotides: TGTGCCAGCAGCCCCCTTTCTTCAGGACTAGCAGCCGGGGAGCTGTTTTTT.